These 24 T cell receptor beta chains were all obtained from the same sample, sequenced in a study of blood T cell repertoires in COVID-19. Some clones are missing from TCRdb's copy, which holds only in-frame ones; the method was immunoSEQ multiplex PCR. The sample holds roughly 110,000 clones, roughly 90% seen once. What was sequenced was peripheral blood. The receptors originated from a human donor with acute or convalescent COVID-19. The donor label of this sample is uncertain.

CDR3 region: CATSRGPLGRSYEQYF. DNA of the CDR3: TGTGCCACCAGCAGAGGGCCTCTAGGTAGATCCTACGAGCAGTACTTC. The chain employs TRBV15 and TRBJ2-7; D not resolved. Trimming left V 1 base short and J 1 base short, with 14 bases between. This CDR3 spans 16 amino acids. Germline CDR1 is LNHNV and CDR2 is YYDKDF (reference sequence).

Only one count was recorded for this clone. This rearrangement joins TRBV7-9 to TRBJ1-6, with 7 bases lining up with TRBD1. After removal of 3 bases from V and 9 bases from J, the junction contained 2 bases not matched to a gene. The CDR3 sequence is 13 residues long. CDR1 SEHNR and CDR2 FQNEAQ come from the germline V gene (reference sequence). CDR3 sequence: CASSLTGFSPLHF. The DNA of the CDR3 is TGTGCCAGCAGCTTGACAGGGTTTTCACCCCTCCACTTT.

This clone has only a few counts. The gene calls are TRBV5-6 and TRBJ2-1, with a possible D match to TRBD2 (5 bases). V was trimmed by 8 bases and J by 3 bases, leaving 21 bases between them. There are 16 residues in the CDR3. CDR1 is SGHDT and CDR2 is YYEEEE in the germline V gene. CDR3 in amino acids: CARTPSRGARYNEQFF. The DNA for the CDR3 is TGTGCCAGAACCCCTTCACGGGGAGCGCGCTACAATGAGCAGTTCTTC.

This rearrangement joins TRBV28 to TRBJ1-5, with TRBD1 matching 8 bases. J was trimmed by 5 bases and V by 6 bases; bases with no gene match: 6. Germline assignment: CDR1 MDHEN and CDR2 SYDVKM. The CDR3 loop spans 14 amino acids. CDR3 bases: TGTGCCAGCAGCCTAGCAGGGGGCTATCAGCCCCAGCATTTT. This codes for CASSLAGGYQPQHF. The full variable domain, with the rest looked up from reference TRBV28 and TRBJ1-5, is DVKVTQSSRYLVKRTGEKVFLECVQDMDHENMFWYRQDPGLGLRLIYFSYDVKMKEKGDIPEGYSVSREKKERFSLILESASTNQTSMYLCASSLAGGYQPQHFGDGTRLSIL.

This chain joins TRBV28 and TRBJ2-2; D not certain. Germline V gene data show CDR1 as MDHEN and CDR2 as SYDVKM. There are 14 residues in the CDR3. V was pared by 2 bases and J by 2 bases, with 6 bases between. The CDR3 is CASSLLSNTGELFF. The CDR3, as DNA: TGTGCCAGCAGTTTACTCTCTAACACCGGGGAGCTGTTTTTT.

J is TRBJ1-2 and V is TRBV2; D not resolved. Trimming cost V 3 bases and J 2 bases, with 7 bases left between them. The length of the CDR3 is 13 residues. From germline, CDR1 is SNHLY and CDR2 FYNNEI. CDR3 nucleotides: TGTGCCAGCAGTGATCGGTCGAACTATGGCTACACCTTC. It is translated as CASSDRSNYGYTF.

Written as DNA, the CDR3 is TGTGCCAGCAGCTTAGAGCACTACTCCTACAATGAGCAGTTCTTC. Its protein product is CASSLEHYSYNEQFF. This sequence joins TRBV7-6 and TRBJ2-1, with D uncertain. Germline V CDR1 and CDR2: SGHVS, FNYEAQ. The length of the CDR3 is 15 residues. Trimming removed 1 base from V and 0 bases from J, with 7 bases in between.

The CDR3 DNA reads as TGTGCCAGCAGTCCAATTAGCGGGAGGTCCTACGAGCAGTACTTC. Translated, it gives CASSPISGRSYEQYF. The V call is TRBV2, the J call TRBJ2-7, with 10 bases matching TRBD2. With 5 bases clipped from V and 1 base from J, the junction kept 5 bases outside the gene matches. CDR3 length: 15 residues. The germline V gene encodes CDR1 SNHLY and CDR2 FYNNEI.

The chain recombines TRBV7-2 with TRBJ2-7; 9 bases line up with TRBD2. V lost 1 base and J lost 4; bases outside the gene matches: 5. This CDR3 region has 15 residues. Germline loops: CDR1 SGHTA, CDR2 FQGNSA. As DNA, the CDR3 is TGTGCCAGCAGCTTAGAACTAGCGGGTGGATACGAGCAGTACTTC. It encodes CASSLELAGGYEQYF.

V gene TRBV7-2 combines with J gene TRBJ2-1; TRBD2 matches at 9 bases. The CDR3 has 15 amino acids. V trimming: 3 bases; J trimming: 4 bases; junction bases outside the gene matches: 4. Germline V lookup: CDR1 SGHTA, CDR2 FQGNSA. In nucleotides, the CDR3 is TGTGCCAGCAGCTTGGGCGGGGGGGCTTACAATGAGCAGTTCTTC. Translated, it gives CASSLGGGAYNEQFF.

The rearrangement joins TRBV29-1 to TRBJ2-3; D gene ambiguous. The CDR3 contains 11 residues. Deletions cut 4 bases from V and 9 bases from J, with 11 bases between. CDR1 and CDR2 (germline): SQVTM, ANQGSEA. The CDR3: CSVGRGVTQYF. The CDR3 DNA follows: TGCAGCGTTGGCCGTGGAGTAACGCAGTATTTT.

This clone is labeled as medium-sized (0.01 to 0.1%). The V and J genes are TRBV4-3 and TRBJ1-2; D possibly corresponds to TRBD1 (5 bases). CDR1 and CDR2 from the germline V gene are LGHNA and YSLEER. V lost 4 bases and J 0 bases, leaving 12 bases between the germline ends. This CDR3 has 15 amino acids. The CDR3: CASSPRDWTNYGYTF. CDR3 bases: TGCGCCAGCAGCCCACGGGACTGGACTAACTATGGCTACACCTTC.

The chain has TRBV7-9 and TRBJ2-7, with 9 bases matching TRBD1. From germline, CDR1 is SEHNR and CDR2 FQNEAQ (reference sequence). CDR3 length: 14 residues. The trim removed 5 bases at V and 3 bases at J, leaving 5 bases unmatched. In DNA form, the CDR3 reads TGTGCCAGCAGCCCCGGGACAGGGAACTACGAGCAGTACTTC. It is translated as CASSPGTGNYEQYF.

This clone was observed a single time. CDR3 in amino acids: CASSHHSRETQYF. In DNA form, the CDR3 reads TGTGCCAGCAGCCACCACAGCCGAGAGACCCAGTACTTC. The genes are TRBV3-1 (or the pseudogene TRBV3-2) and TRBJ2-5; D call uncertain. Germline V lookup: CDR1 LGHDT, CDR2 YNNKEL (reference sequence). The CDR3 extends over 13 amino acids. Trimming cost V 3 bases and J 4 bases, with 9 bases left between them.

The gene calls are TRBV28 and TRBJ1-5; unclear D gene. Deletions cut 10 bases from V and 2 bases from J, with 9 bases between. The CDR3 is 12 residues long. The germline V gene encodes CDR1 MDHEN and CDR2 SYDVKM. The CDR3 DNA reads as TGTGCCATTAAGGGAGGCAATCAGCCCCAGCATTTT. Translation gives CAIKGGNQPQHF.

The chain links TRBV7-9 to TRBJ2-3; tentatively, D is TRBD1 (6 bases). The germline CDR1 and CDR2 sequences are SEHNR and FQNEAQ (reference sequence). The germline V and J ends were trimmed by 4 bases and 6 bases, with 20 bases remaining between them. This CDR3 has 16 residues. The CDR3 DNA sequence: TGTGCCAGCAGCTGGGTGGGGGCGCCCTTGGGGGATACGCAGTATTTT. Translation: CASSWVGAPLGDTQYF.

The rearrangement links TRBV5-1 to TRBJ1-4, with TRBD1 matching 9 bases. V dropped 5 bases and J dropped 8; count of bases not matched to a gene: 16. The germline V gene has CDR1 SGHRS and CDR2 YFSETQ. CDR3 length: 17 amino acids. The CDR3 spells CASSPGQGYSSGEKLFF. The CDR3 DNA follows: TGCGCCAGCAGTCCGGGACAGGGCTACAGTTCCGGAGAAAAACTGTTTTTT.

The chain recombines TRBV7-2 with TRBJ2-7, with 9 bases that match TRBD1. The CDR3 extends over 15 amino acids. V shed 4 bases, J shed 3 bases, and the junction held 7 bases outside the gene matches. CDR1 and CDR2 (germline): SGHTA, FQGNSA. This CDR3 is CASSSADRGGYEQYF. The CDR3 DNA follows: TGTGCCAGCAGCTCCGCCGACAGGGGGGGCTACGAGCAGTACTTC.

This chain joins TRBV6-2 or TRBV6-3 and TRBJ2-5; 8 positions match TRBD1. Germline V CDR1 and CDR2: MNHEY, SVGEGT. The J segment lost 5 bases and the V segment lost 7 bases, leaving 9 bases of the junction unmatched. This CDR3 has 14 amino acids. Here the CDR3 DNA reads TGTGCCAGCACCCCGGACAGGGCGATGGAGACCCAGTACTTC. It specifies CASTPDRAMETQYF.

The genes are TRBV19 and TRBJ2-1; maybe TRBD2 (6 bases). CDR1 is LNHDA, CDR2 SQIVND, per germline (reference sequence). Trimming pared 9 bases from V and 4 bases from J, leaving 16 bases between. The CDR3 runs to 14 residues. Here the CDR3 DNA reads TGTGCCAGCTCGTTCGGGGGAGTATACAATGAGCAGTTCTTC. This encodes CASSFGGVYNEQFF.

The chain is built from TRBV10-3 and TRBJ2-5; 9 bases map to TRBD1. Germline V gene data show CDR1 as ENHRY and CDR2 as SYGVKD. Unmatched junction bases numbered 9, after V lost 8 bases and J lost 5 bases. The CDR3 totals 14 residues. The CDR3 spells CAIGGTGWSETQYF. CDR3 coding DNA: TGTGCCATCGGCGGGACAGGGTGGTCGGAGACCCAGTACTTC.

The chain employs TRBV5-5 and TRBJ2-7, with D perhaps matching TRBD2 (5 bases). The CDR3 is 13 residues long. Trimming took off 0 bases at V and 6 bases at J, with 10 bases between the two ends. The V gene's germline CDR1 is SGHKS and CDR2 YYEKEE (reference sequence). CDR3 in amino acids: CASSLGRGLEQYF. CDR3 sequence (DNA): TGTGCCAGCAGCTTGGGCCGCGGGCTCGAGCAGTACTTC.

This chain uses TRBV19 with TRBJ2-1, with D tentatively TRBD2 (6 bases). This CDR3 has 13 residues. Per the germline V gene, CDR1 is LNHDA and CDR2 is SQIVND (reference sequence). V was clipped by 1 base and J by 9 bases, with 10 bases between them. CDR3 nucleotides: TGTGCCAGTAGTATAGTGCAGACTAGTGAGCAGTTCTTC. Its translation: CASSIVQTSEQFF.

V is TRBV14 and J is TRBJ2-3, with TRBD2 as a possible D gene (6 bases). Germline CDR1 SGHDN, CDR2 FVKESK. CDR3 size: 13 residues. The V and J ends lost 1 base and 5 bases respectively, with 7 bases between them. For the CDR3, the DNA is TGTGCCAGCAGCCAAGTTAGCGGAGATACGCAGTATTTT. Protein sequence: CASSQVSGDTQYF.